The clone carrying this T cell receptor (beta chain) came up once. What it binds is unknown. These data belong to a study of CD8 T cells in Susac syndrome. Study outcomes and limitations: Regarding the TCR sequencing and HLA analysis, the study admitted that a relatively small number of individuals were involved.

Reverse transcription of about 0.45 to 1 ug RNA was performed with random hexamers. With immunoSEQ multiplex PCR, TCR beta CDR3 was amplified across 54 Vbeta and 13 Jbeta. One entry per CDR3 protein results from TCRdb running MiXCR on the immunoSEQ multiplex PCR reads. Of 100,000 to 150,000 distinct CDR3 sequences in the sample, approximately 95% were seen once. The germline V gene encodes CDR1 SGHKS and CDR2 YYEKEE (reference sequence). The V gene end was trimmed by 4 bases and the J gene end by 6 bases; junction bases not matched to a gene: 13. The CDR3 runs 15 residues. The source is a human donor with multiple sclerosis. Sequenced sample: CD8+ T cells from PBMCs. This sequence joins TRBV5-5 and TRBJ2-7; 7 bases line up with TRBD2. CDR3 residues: CASSPREGKTLEQYV. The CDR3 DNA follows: TGTGCCAGCAGCCCGAGGGAGGGGAAGACCCTCGAGCAGTACGTC.